Presented here are 28 T cell receptor beta chains from one specimen sequenced in a study of cytomegalovirus exposure and HLA in healthy donors. Primers: 60 Vbeta forward and 13 Jbeta reverse. Profiled with immunoSEQ multiplex PCR; TCRdb holds only in-frame clones, not every one. The data contain some 130,000 clones, 70% to 85% of them singletons. Input material: PBMCs. The receptors were gathered from a woman in her 50s in good health and CMV-seropositive.

This clone was found once. It may be a read error: a sequence one base away is much more abundant. The chain is built from TRBV7-9 and TRBJ2-7; 7 bases agree with TRBD1. This CDR3 has 13 amino acids. Germline-derived CDR1 and CDR2 are SEHNR and FQNEAQ (reference sequence). Written as DNA, the CDR3 is TGTTCCAGCAGCTTCCCGGACAGGTACGAGCAGTACTTC. Amino acids: CSSSFPDRYEQYF.

The chain uses TRBV11-3 and TRBJ2-7, with 8 bases fitting TRBD1. Germline loops: CDR1 SGHNT, CDR2 YENEEA. The CDR3 spans 16 residues. V dropped 1 base and J dropped 7; count of bases not matched to a gene: 12. CDR3 sequence reads: CASSLAARDRPREQYF. DNA for the CDR3: TGTGCCAGCAGCTTAGCCGCTCGGGACAGGCCCCGGGAGCAGTACTTC.

The chain joins TRBV10-3 to TRBJ1-5; 7 bases line up with TRBD1. The germline gives CDR1 ENHRY, CDR2 SYGVKD. The V gene end was trimmed by 3 bases and the J gene end by 6 bases; junction bases not matched to a gene: 5. The CDR3 runs to 14 residues. The CDR3 bases are TGTGCCATCAGTGAAGGCAGGGACAGTCAGCCCCAGCATTTT. The encoded protein is CAISEGRDSQPQHF.

V is TRBV5-8 and J is TRBJ2-7; 9 bases are shared with TRBD1. The V and J ends lost 4 bases and 1 base, in that order; junction bases with no gene match: 6. Looked up from germline, CDR1 is SGHTS and CDR2 is YDEGEE. The CDR3 is made up of 15 amino acids. The CDR3 here is CASSRGQGGSYEQYF. CDR3 sequence (DNA): TGTGCCAGCAGCCGGGGACAGGGAGGGTCCTACGAGCAGTACTTC. Full variable domain (remainder filled in from reference TRBV5-8 and TRBJ2-7): EAGVTQSPTHLIKTRGQQATLRCSPISGHTSVYWYQQALGLGLQFLLWYDEGEERNRGNFPPRFSGRQFPNYSSELNVNALELEDSALYLCASSRGQGGSYEQYFGPGTRLTVT.

This clone was observed many times. The chain carries TRBV4-2 and TRBJ1-5; 10 bases are shared with TRBD1. With V trimmed by 4 bases and J by 6 bases, 6 bases remained unmatched. The CDR3 runs to 15 residues. The germline CDR1 and CDR2 sequences are LGHNA and YNFKEQ. The CDR3 nucleotides are TGTGCCAGCAGCCTAGGGACAGGGGCCCGTCAGCCCCAGCATTTT. Translated: CASSLGTGARQPQHF.

With respect to this clone: The same CDR3 arises from other DNA sequences in this sample as well. V is TRBV18 and J is TRBJ1-4; D is uncertain. This CDR3 comprises 13 residues. The germline V and J ends were trimmed by 3 bases and 4 bases, with 6 bases remaining between them. CDR1 and CDR2 (germline): KGHSH, LQKENI. CDR3: CASSPGINEKLFF. For the CDR3, the DNA is TGTGCCAGCTCACCCGGGATTAATGAAAAACTGTTTTTT.

This clone was detected once. J is TRBJ1-5 and V is TRBV2; 10 positions match TRBD1. The CDR3 runs to 14 residues. CDR1 is SNHLY and CDR2 is FYNNEI in the germline V gene. The trim removed 4 bases at V and 5 bases at J, leaving 2 bases unmatched. CDR3 protein: CASSGQGADQPQHF. The CDR3 DNA follows: TGTGCCAGCAGTGGACAGGGGGCCGATCAGCCCCAGCATTTT.

This clone has a single count. The rearrangement uses TRBV5-5 and TRBJ1-2; D gene ambiguous. The CDR3 has 15 residues. Per the germline V gene, CDR1 is SGHKS and CDR2 is YYEKEE (reference sequence). The ends were cut back, 1 base at V and 8 bases at J, with 18 bases in the middle. In DNA, the CDR3 is TGTGCCAGCAGCTTGAGACTGCCCCCATGGAGCGGCTACACCTTC. It codes for CASSLRLPPWSGYTF.

J is TRBJ2-5 and V is TRBV5-4; 8 positions match TRBD1. The CDR3 runs to 15 residues. J gave up 5 bases and V 3 bases, and 9 bases lay outside the gene matches. Looked up from germline, CDR1 is SGHNT and CDR2 is YYREEE (reference sequence). The DNA of the CDR3 is TGTGCCAGCAGCTGGGGTGGACAGGGTGACGAGACCCAGTACTTC. It encodes CASSWGGQGDETQYF.

This clone showed up just a few times. The rearrangement uses TRBV7-9 and TRBJ2-7, with 7 bases matching TRBD1. Trimming cost V 6 bases and J 0 bases; bases outside gene matches: 5. CDR1 is SEHNR and CDR2 is FQNEAQ in the germline V gene (reference sequence). This CDR3 is 14 amino acids long. The DNA of the CDR3 is TGTGCCAGCAGGAGACAGGGTAGCTCCTACGAGCAGTACTTC. This codes for CASRRQGSSYEQYF. The whole variable domain, filled in from reference TRBV7-9 and TRBJ2-7, reads DTGVSQNPRHKITKRGQNVTFRCDPISEHNRLYWYRQTLGQGPEFLTYFQNEAQLEKSRLLSDRFSAERPKGSFSTLEIQRTEQGDSAMYLCASRRQGSSYEQYFGPGTRLTVT.

This sequence joins TRBV7-2 and TRBJ1-2; D might be TRBD1 (5 bases). This CDR3 comprises 16 residues. Germline CDR1 is SGHTA and CDR2 is FQGNSA. Trimming stripped 1 base from V and 4 bases from J, with 16 bases between. The CDR3 sequence: CASSLVGWGESYGYTF. CDR3 DNA: TGTGCCAGCAGCTTAGTGGGTTGGGGGGAAAGCTATGGCTACACCTTC.

CDR3 in DNA: TGCGCCAGCAGCTTGACAGCGGGGGCCCGGAATGAGCAGTTCTTC. This sequence encodes CASSLTAGARNEQFF. The V and J genes are TRBV5-1 and TRBJ2-1; 8 bases are a match to TRBD2. This CDR3 region has 15 residues. With 1 base clipped from V and 7 bases from J, the junction kept 7 bases outside the gene matches. In germline, CDR1 is SGHRS, CDR2 YFSETQ.

The rearrangement links TRBV29-1 to TRBJ2-2; 9 nucleotides align to TRBD2. Losses at the gene ends were 3 bases for V and 0 bases for J; bases not matched to a gene: 5. CDR3 length: 16 amino acids. From germline, CDR1 is SQVTM and CDR2 ANQGSEA. DNA of the CDR3: TGCAGCGTTGATGGCGGGGGGGGATCGAACACCGGGGAGCTGTTTTTT. This codes for CSVDGGGGSNTGELFF.

The chain has TRBV6-5 and TRBJ1-2, with unresolved D. The CDR3 loop spans 14 amino acids. Trimming left V 6 bases short and J 2 bases short, with 13 bases between. The germline V gene encodes CDR1 MNHEY and CDR2 SVGAGI. In DNA, the CDR3 is TGTGCCAGCAGCTCGCCCAGAACCAACTATGGCTACACCTTC. Translation gives CASSSPRTNYGYTF.

This clone appeared once. Germline is not matched at one junction end, which may reflect a read error. DNA of the CDR3: TGTGCCAGCAGTGATCAAGGGGGTCCCCTAGTCTTC. Amino acid sequence: CASSDQGGPLVF. This chain uses TRBV2 with TRBJ2-1; the D gene is possibly TRBD1 (6 bases). The CDR3 spans 12 residues. CDR1 SNHLY and CDR2 FYNNEI come from the germline V gene.

The chain recombines TRBV9 with TRBJ2-2; D perhaps matches TRBD1 (6 bases). Germline V gene sequence: CDR1 SGDLS, CDR2 YYNGEE. The CDR3 has 17 residues. Trimming took off 2 bases at V and 3 bases at J, with 17 bases between the two ends. CDR3 amino acids: CASSVHSRGLDTGELFF. The CDR3 DNA is TGTGCCAGCAGCGTTCATTCCAGGGGCCTTGACACCGGGGAGCTGTTTTTT. Full variable domain (remainder filled in from reference TRBV9 and TRBJ2-2): DSGVTQTPKHLITATGQRVTLRCSPRSGDLSVYWYQQSLDQGLQFLIQYYNGEERAKGNILERFSAQQFPDLHSELNLSSLELGDSALYFCASSVHSRGLDTGELFFGEGSRLTVL.

The rearrangement joins TRBV14 to TRBJ1-3; D gene uncertain. From germline, CDR1 is SGHDN and CDR2 FVKESK. The CDR3 loop spans 14 amino acids. Trimming shortened V by 1 base and J by 0 bases, and 4 bases separated the two germline ends. CDR3 in DNA: TGTGCCAGCAGCCAAGCCTTCTCTGGAAACACCATATATTTT. Encoded protein: CASSQAFSGNTIYF. Combining the CDR3 with reference TRBV14 and TRBJ1-3 gives the whole variable domain EAGVTQFPSHSVIEKGQTVTLRCDPISGHDNLYWYRRVMGKEIKFLLHFVKESKQDESGMPNNRFLAERTGGTYSTLKVQPAELEDSGVYFCASSQAFSGNTIYFGEGSWLTVV.

The gene calls are TRBV6-6 and TRBJ2-7, with TRBD2 identical over 8 bases. The V segment lost 5 bases and the J segment 7 bases; nucleotides outside the gene matches: 13. CDR1 and CDR2 from the germline V gene are MNHNY and SVGAGI (reference sequence). The CDR3 is 15 amino acids. The CDR3 is CASSPRTGGPGEQYF. CDR3 sequence (DNA): TGTGCCAGCAGTCCGCGGACGGGGGGGCCTGGAGAGCAGTACTTC.

This chain links TRBV6-4 with TRBJ2-3, with TRBD1 matching over 7 bases. The junction had 1 base not matched to a gene; V was cut back by 2 bases and J by 2 bases. Germline V CDR1 and CDR2: MRHNA, SNTAGT. This CDR3 has 14 residues. The CDR3 loop reads CASSDGQATDTQYF. CDR3 nucleotides: TGTGCCAGCAGTGACGGACAGGCCACAGATACGCAGTATTTT.

This clone has just a few counts. The V gene is TRBV2, the J gene TRBJ1-6; the match to TRBD1 covers 9 bases. Per germline, CDR1 SNHLY and CDR2 FYNNEI. CDR3 length: 16 amino acids. J was trimmed by 6 bases and V by 3 bases; bases with no gene match: 6. The chain's CDR3 is CASSERRTGANSPLHF. The DNA of the CDR3 is TGTGCCAGCAGTGAGCGGAGGACAGGGGCTAATTCACCCCTCCACTTT. The full variable domain, completed using reference TRBV2 and TRBJ1-6, is EPEVTQTPSHQVTQMGQEVILRCVPISNHLYFYWYRQILGQKVEFLVSFYNNEISEKSEIFDDQFSVERPDGSNFTLKIRSTKLEDSAMYFCASSERRTGANSPLHFGNGTRLTVT.

The chain has TRBV5-4 and TRBJ2-3; 12 nucleotides agree with TRBD2. This CDR3 has 17 amino acids. Unmatched junction bases numbered 8, after V lost 4 bases and J lost 2 bases. CDR1 and CDR2 from the germline V gene are SGHNT and YYREEE (reference sequence). The chain's CDR3 is CASSPWTSGDDTDTQYF. The CDR3 DNA sequence: TGTGCCAGCAGCCCTTGGACTAGCGGGGATGACACAGATACGCAGTATTTT.

The chain uses TRBV7-9 and TRBJ1-1; no firm D call. The CDR3 runs 12 residues. The V gene's germline CDR1 is SEHNR and CDR2 FQNEAQ (reference sequence). With 5 bases removed from V and 1 base from J, the gap between germline ends came to 5 bases. CDR3 amino acids: CASSRRNTEAFF. The CDR3 DNA reads as TGTGCCAGCAGCCGTAGGAACACTGAAGCTTTCTTT.

The rearrangement links TRBV2 to TRBJ1-1; 7 nucleotides line up with TRBD1. Germline CDR1 SNHLY, CDR2 FYNNEI. The length of the CDR3 is 15 residues. V lost 6 bases to trimming and J lost 3 bases; unmatched junction nucleotides: 10. In nucleotides, the CDR3 is TGTGCCAGCAGCGAGGGACAGACAAAGTACACTGAAGCTTTCTTT. This codes for CASSEGQTKYTEAFF.

This clone is a singleton in its sample. This chain uses TRBV5-8 with TRBJ2-1; D is uncertain. CDR1 and CDR2 from the germline V gene are SGHTS and YDEGEE. Trimming removed 0 bases at V and 6 bases at J, with 13 bases between. The length of the CDR3 is 15 residues. In nucleotides, the CDR3 is TGTGCCAGCAGCTTGGTCAGGTGGCTACTCAATGAGCAGTTCTTC. Translating gives CASSLVRWLLNEQFF.

This clone was seen more than once but under ten times. The DNA for the CDR3 is TGCGCCAGCAACGGCGTAAAGGCAGCGGGGGGGCAAGATACGCAGTATTTT. The encoded protein is CASNGVKAAGGQDTQYF. The chain joins TRBV5-1 to TRBJ2-3; 10 positions agree with TRBD2. Germline CDR1 reads SGHRS; CDR2 reads YFSETQ. The CDR3 has 17 amino acids. Trimming at V came to 6 bases and at J to 5 bases, leaving 15 bases not matched to a gene. The variable domain in full, completed from reference TRBV5-1 and TRBJ2-3, reads KAGVTQTPRYLIKTRGQQVTLSCSPISGHRSVSWYQQTPGQGLQFLFEYFSETQRNKGNFPGRFSGRQFSNSRSEMNVSTLELGDSALYLCASNGVKAAGGQDTQYFGPGTRLTVL.

The chain has TRBV28 and TRBJ2-7; a weak D match, TRBD2 (6 bases). V was cut by 2 bases and J by 0 bases, with 8 bases left in between. The germline CDR1 and CDR2 sequences are MDHEN and SYDVKM. This CDR3 comprises 14 residues. The DNA of the CDR3 is TGTGCCAGCAGTTTACGCGGGGTCTCCTACGAGCAGTACTTC. Amino acids: CASSLRGVSYEQYF.

This chain uses TRBV6-5 with TRBJ2-6, with D hard to call. CDR3 length: 13 residues. V was clipped by 6 bases and J by 3 bases, with 6 bases between them. Germline V gives CDR1 MNHEY, CDR2 SVGAGI. The CDR3 nucleotides read TGTGCCAGCAGACTAAGTGGGGCCAACGTCCTGACTTTC. Its protein is CASRLSGANVLTF.

In its sample, this clone was seen a few times. This chain links TRBV4-3 with TRBJ1-5, with D maybe TRBD1 (6 bases). The CDR3 runs 17 residues. The V and J ends lost 0 bases and 7 bases respectively, with 19 bases between them. Germline V gene lookup returns CDR1 LGHNA and CDR2 YSLEER. The CDR3 DNA sequence: TGCGCCAGCAGCCAAGAGACCGTGGGCAGGGGCGGACAGCCCCAGCATTTT. Translating gives CASSQETVGRGGQPQHF.